The clone carrying this TCR beta chain was detected only a few times. No antigen is known for it. V gave up 5 bases and J gave up 6 bases; unmatched junction bases: 16. The V gene's germline CDR1 is MNHNS and CDR2 SASEGT. The CDR3 is made up of 17 amino acids. TCRdb re-called the 5' RACE reads with MiXCR, one entry per CDR3 protein. The sample includes hundreds of thousands of distinct CDR3 sequences, 9% to 15% of them seen just once. The data were obtained in a study of identical twins. Study-level results: Abundant cord blood beta clonotypes carried fewer insertions; memory repertoires showed none. Models underestimated how often monozygotic twins shared out-of-frame TCR alpha.

The sample was also reused in another study, on yellow fever vaccine responses in identical twins.

The TCR was taken from a woman between 18 and 29 years old in good health. What was sequenced was PBMCs. The rearrangement uses TRBV6-1 and TRBJ1-2; 9 nucleotides agree with TRBD1. The CDR3 is CASSPSIQTGTGNGYTF. In DNA, the CDR3 is TGTGCCAGCAGTCCGTCAATTCAAACCGGGACAGGGAATGGCTACACCTTC.